Below are 21 T cell receptor beta chains sequenced from a single sample in a study of shared clonotypes between healthy human individuals. Sequenced by immunoSEQ multiplex PCR; TCRdb stores in-frame clones only, minus some. The repertoire consists of about half a million clones, with approximately 77% occurring once and the leading ten covering more than 10%. Sequencing was performed on PBMCs. The receptors here all came from a woman aged 40 to 49 in good health. Some clones in this sample may be carry-over from other donors' samples.

This clone was picked up a small number of times. Other nucleotide sequences in the sample specify the same CDR3. The chain couples TRBV30 to TRBJ2-3; D is unresolved. The CDR3 length is 12 residues. The germline V gene has CDR1 GTSNPN and CDR2 SVGIG (reference sequence). V was clipped by 5 bases and J by 0 bases, with 6 bases between them. CDR3 sequence reads: CAWSASTDTQYF. CDR3 in DNA: TGTGCCTGGTCCGCTAGCACAGATACGCAGTATTTT.

This chain links TRBV30 with TRBJ1-5, with TRBD1 matching over 12 bases. This CDR3 contains 16 residues. The germline CDR1 and CDR2 sequences are GTSNPN and SVGIG (reference sequence). V shed 3 bases, J shed 5 bases, and the junction held 8 bases outside the gene matches. Here the CDR3 DNA reads TGTGCCTGGAGCGAGGGGACAGGGGGCCGGTATCAGCCCCAGCATTTT. Encoded protein: CAWSEGTGGRYQPQHF.

The chain combines TRBV29-1 with TRBJ1-4; no clear D gene. V was clipped by 4 bases and J by 1 base, with 7 bases between them. CDR1 SQVTM and CDR2 ANQGSEA come from the germline V gene. This CDR3 comprises 13 residues. CDR3 loop: CSVGWGTNEKLFF. CDR3 DNA sequence: TGCAGCGTTGGGTGGGGAACTAATGAAAAACTGTTTTTT.

V usage is TRBV7-8 and J usage is TRBJ2-7; 10 nucleotides match TRBD2. The CDR3 loop spans 16 amino acids. Germline V gene sequence: CDR1 SGHVS, CDR2 FQNEAQ. V gave up 5 bases and J gave up 1 base; unmatched junction bases: 8. For the CDR3, the DNA is TGTGCCAGCAGCGTATCGAGGACTAGCGGATCCTACGAGCAGTACTTC. The encoded protein is CASSVSRTSGSYEQYF.

This clone was seen only a few times. This chain joins TRBV5-1 and TRBJ1-3; 7 bases line up with TRBD1. CDR1 is SGHRS, CDR2 YFSETQ, per germline. V dropped 4 bases and J dropped 2; count of bases not matched to a gene: 9. This CDR3 is built from 16 residues. The CDR3 region is CASSAVYRGTGNTIYF. As DNA, the CDR3 is TGCGCCAGCAGCGCGGTGTACAGGGGTACTGGAAACACCATATATTTT.

The chain joins TRBV5-6 to TRBJ2-1, with 11 positions matching TRBD2. The CDR3 is 17 residues long. Germline CDR1 is SGHDT and CDR2 is YYEEEE. The V segment lost 1 base and the J segment 4 bases; nucleotides outside the gene matches: 7. CDR3 sequence (DNA): TGTGCCAGCAGCTTGATGGTAGCGGGAGGGTTATACAATGAGCAGTTCTTC. Encoded protein: CASSLMVAGGLYNEQFF. The full variable domain, rest sourced from reference TRBV5-6 and TRBJ2-1, is DAGVTQSPTHLIKTRGQQVTLRCSPKSGHDTVSWYQQALGQGPQFIFQYYEEEERQRGNFPDRFSGHQFPNYSSELNVNALLLGDSALYLCASSLMVAGGLYNEQFFGPGTRLTVL.

J is TRBJ2-1 and V is TRBV7-9; 11 bases are shared with TRBD2. V shed 5 bases and J 2 bases; nucleotides not matched to a gene: 5. Germline CDR1 is SEHNR and CDR2 is FQNEAQ (reference sequence). This CDR3 spans 16 amino acids. This chain's CDR3 is CASSQMGLAAYNEQFF. CDR3 sequence (DNA): TGTGCCAGCAGCCAAATGGGACTAGCGGCCTACAATGAGCAGTTCTTC.

The chain uses TRBV27 and TRBJ2-1; TRBD2 matches 7 bases. With V trimmed by 3 bases and J by 14 bases, 4 bases remained unmatched. The CDR3 spans 11 residues. The germline V gene has CDR1 MNHEY and CDR2 SMNVEV (reference sequence). DNA for the CDR3: TGTGCCAGCAGTTTGGGGGGGTCGGAGTTCTTC. It yields the protein CASSLGGSEFF.

The gene calls are TRBV6-1 and TRBJ1-3; D is uncertain. Germline CDR1 is MNHNS and CDR2 is SASEGT. Trimming pared 1 base from V and 3 bases from J, leaving 7 bases between. CDR3 size: 14 residues. Here the CDR3 DNA reads TGTGCCAGCAGTGAAGTATACCTTGGAAACACCATATATTTT. Its protein product is CASSEVYLGNTIYF.

J is TRBJ1-1 and V is TRBV18; possibly TRBD1 for D (6 bases). CDR1 and CDR2 from the germline V gene are KGHSH and LQKENI. V lost 3 bases and J 2 bases, leaving 10 bases between the germline ends. This CDR3 spans 14 amino acids. CDR3 loop: CASSPLDRNTEAFF. CDR3 coding DNA: TGTGCCAGCTCACCCTTGGACAGAAACACTGAAGCTTTCTTT.

CDR3 sequence reads: CASSPRPGQVYNEQFF. The CDR3 region has the DNA TGCGCCAGCAGTCCAAGGCCGGGACAGGTTTACAATGAGCAGTTCTTC. V usage is TRBV5-1 and J usage is TRBJ2-1, with TRBD1 matching 8 bases. V shed 5 bases and J 4 bases; nucleotides not matched to a gene: 11. The CDR3 is 16 amino acids. The germline V gene encodes CDR1 SGHRS and CDR2 YFSETQ.

This chain joins TRBV6-5 and TRBJ2-7; TRBD1 is a possible D gene (6 bases). Germline V gene data show CDR1 as MNHEY and CDR2 as SVGAGI. The length of the CDR3 is 14 residues. V dropped 7 bases and J dropped 1 base, with 14 bases sitting between them. CDR3 amino acids: CASNRAGASYEQYF. Written as DNA, the CDR3 is TGTGCCAGCAATCGGGCAGGGGCGTCCTACGAGCAGTACTTC.

This clone is a singleton in its sample. V usage is TRBV4-1 and J usage is TRBJ2-5; 11 bases are a match to TRBD2. Losses at the gene ends were 0 bases for V and 1 base for J; bases not matched to a gene: 13. Germline CDR1 MGHRA, CDR2 YSYEKL. The CDR3 runs 20 residues. The CDR3, as DNA: TGCGCCAGCAGCCAAGATATTTCAGGGGTGACTAGCGGGACCCAAGAGACCCAGTACTTC. Translation gives CASSQDISGVTSGTQETQYF.

This clone was seen a handful of times. The chain is built from TRBV5-1 and TRBJ2-5; 9 bases are a match to TRBD2. The CDR3 extends over 14 amino acids. With V trimmed by 0 bases and J by 11 bases, 8 bases remained unmatched. Germline V CDR1 and CDR2: SGHRS, YFSETQ. The CDR3 coding sequence is TGCGCCAGCAGCTTGGCTAGCGGGATAGGAGAGCAGTACTTC. Its protein product is CASSLASGIGEQYF.

This clone has just one count. The chain is built from TRBV5-6 and TRBJ2-7; 8 bases are a match to TRBD1. V lost 3 bases, J lost 3 bases, and 11 bases stayed unmatched. In germline, CDR1 is SGHDT, CDR2 YYEEEE. The CDR3 consists of 16 residues. The chain's CDR3 is CASSSLDRGIFYEQYF. In DNA, the CDR3 is TGTGCCAGCAGCTCTCTCGACAGGGGAATTTTCTACGAGCAGTACTTC.

The chain uses TRBV28 and TRBJ1-5; D is possibly TRBD1 (5 bases). The CDR3 spans 13 residues. Germline CDR1 and CDR2: MDHEN and SYDVKM. V was pared by 3 bases and J by 5 bases, with 8 bases between. Written as DNA, the CDR3 is TGTGCCAGCAGTTTTCCGGGGGATCAGCCCCAGCATTTT. Translated: CASSFPGDQPQHF. The full variable domain, in which reference TRBV28 and TRBJ1-5 provide the parts outside the CDR3, is DVKVTQSSRYLVKRTGEKVFLECVQDMDHENMFWYRQDPGLGLRLIYFSYDVKMKEKGDIPEGYSVSREKKERFSLILESASTNQTSMYLCASSFPGDQPQHFGDGTRLSIL.

This clone appeared many times. The V and J genes are TRBV19 and TRBJ2-7; 7 bases align to TRBD1. CDR3 length: 15 amino acids. In germline, CDR1 is LNHDA, CDR2 SQIVND (reference sequence). The ends lost 5 bases at V and 0 bases at J; junction bases unmatched: 7. The CDR3 protein is CASSPRAGGSYEQYF. The CDR3 DNA reads TGTGCCAGTAGTCCCCGGGCAGGGGGCTCCTACGAGCAGTACTTC. The full variable domain, completed using reference TRBV19 and TRBJ2-7, is DGGITQSPKYLFRKEGQNVTLSCEQNLNHDAMYWYRQDPGQGLRLIYYSQIVNDFQKGDIAEGYSVSREKKESFPLTVTSAQKNPTAFYLCASSPRAGGSYEQYFGPGTRLTVT.

The CDR3 nucleotides are TGTGCCAGCGAGGACAGGGGGCTAAACGAGCAGTACTTC. Translating it yields CASEDRGLNEQYF. This chain joins TRBV19 and TRBJ2-7; the match to TRBD1 covers 11 bases. The CDR3 is made up of 13 amino acids. CDR1 LNHDA and CDR2 SQIVND come from the germline V gene (reference sequence). With 9 bases clipped from V and 5 bases from J, the junction kept 6 bases outside the gene matches.

The rearrangement links TRBV30 to TRBJ2-5; D may match TRBD1 or TRBD2 (6 bases each). The V gene's germline CDR1 is GTSNPN and CDR2 SVGIG (reference sequence). This CDR3 is built from 12 residues. The V gene lost 5 bases and the J gene lost 5 bases, with 12 bases spanning the gap. In nucleotides, the CDR3 is TGTGCCTGGTCGGGGGCTTGGGAGACCCAGTACTTC. Protein sequence: CAWSGAWETQYF.

J is TRBJ2-1 and V is TRBV5-1; 10 bases fit TRBD2. There are 16 residues in the CDR3. V shed 0 bases, J shed 3 bases, and the junction held 3 bases outside the gene matches. CDR1 and CDR2 (germline): SGHRS, YFSETQ. CDR3 protein: CASSLGGLAVYNEQFF. The CDR3 bases are TGCGCCAGCAGCTTGGGTGGACTAGCGGTCTACAATGAGCAGTTCTTC.

V usage is TRBV28 and J usage is TRBJ2-7, with TRBD2 matching 10 bases. The CDR3 runs to 16 residues. V trimming: 6 bases; J trimming: 3 bases; junction bases outside the gene matches: 11. Germline loops: CDR1 MDHEN, CDR2 SYDVKM. This CDR3 reads CASSNIGASGSYEQYF. The CDR3 region has the DNA TGTGCCAGCAGCAATATCGGGGCTAGCGGGAGCTACGAGCAGTACTTC.